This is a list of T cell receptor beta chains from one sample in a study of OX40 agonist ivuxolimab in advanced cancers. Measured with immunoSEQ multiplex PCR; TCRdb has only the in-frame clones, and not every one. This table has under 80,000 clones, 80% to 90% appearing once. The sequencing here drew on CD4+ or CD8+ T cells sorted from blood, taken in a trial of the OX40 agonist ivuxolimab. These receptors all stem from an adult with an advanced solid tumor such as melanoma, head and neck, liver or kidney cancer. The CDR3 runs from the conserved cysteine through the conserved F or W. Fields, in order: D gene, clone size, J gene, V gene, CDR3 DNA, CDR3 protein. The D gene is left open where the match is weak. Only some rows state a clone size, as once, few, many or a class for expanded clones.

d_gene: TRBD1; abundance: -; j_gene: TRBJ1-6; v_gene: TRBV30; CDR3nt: TGTGCCTGGAATTCCCACGGGACAGGGGGTTATGTCCTCCACTTT; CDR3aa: CAWNSHGTGGYVLHF
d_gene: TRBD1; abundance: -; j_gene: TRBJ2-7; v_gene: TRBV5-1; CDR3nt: TGCGCCAGCAGCTTGGGGACAGGGGTGGCCTACGAGCAGTACTTC; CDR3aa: CASSLGTGVAYEQYF
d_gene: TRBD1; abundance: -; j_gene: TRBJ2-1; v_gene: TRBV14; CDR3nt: TGTGCCAGCAGTCCAAGCAGGGGGCCGAACAATGAGCAGTTCTTC; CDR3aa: CASSPSRGPNNEQFF
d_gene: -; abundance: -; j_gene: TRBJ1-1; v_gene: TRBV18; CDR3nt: TGTGCCAGCTCACCGGCAGTTTCGGGCACTGAAGCTTTCTTT; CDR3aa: CASSPAVSGTEAFF
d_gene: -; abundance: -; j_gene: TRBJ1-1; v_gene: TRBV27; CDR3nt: TGTGCCAGCAGTCTGACCTTGGCCGCTGAAGCTTTCTTT; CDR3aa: CASSLTLAAEAFF
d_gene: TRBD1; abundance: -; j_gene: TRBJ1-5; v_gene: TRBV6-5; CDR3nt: TGTGCCAGCAGACCGGACAGGGTTCAGCCCCAGCATTTT; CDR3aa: CASRPDRVQPQHF
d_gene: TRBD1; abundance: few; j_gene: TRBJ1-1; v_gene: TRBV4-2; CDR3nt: TGTGCCAGCAGCCAAGTCCCGGGACAGCAAGAAGCTTTCTTT; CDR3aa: CASSQVPGQQEAFF
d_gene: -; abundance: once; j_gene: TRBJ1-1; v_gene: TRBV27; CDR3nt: TGTGCCAGCAGTTTAACCTGGGAGGGCACTGAAGCTTTCTTT; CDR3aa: CASSLTWEGTEAFF
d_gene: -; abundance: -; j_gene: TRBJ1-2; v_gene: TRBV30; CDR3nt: TGTGCCTGGAGTGTTCGAGAGGGGGGCTGGGGCTACACCTTC; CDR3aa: CAWSVREGGWGYTF
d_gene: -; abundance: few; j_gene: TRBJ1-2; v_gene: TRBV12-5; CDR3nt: TGTGCTAGTGGTTTAGACAACTATGGCTACACCTTC; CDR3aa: CASGLDNYGYTF